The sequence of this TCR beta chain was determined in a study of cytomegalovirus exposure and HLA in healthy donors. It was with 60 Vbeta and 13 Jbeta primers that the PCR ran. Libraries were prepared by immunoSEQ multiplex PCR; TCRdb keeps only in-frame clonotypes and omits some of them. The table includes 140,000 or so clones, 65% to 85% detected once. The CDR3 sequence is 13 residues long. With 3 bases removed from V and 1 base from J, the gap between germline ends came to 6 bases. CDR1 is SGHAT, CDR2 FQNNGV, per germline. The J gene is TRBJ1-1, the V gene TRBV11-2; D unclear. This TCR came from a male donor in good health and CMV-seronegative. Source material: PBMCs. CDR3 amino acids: CASSFTGNTEAFF. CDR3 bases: TGTGCCAGCAGCTTTACGGGGAACACTGAAGCTTTCTTT.